The 9 T cell receptor beta chains reported below all come from one sample, sequenced in a study of tumor-infiltrating lymphocytes in primary liver carcinoma. Co-extraction of both nucleic acids (RNA and DNA) used about 17-31 mg of unsorted bulk tissue. Reverse transcription of approximately 520 ng total RNA with a constant-region primer produced TCR beta cDNA. A slightly modified ARM-PCR protocol with three nested multiplex PCR rounds produced these TCR beta libraries. It was with TRBV1-TRBV30 forward primers and a C-beta reverse primer that the first two PCR rounds were run, at around 11 cycles each. One entry per CDR3 protein results from TCRdb running MiXCR on the multiplex PCR reads. The sample has around 88,000 distinct CDR3 sequences; about 73% are singletons. Specimen: tumor-adjacent normal liver tissue. Source of these receptors: a man in his forties with primary liver carcinoma and hepatitis B virus infection.

Concerning this clonotype itself: In this CDR3 the conserved last residue, phenylalanine or tryptophan, is missing, so a read error is likely. J is TRBJ2-5 and V is TRBV11-1; weak D call: TRBD2 (5 bases). Germline loops: CDR1 SGHAT, CDR2 FQDESV (reference sequence). The germline V and J ends were trimmed by 5 bases and 1 base, with 26 bases remaining between them. The CDR3 runs to 19 residues. CDR3 sequence: CASSPPAEVRKDFQETQYL. CDR3 nucleotides: TGTGCCAGCAGCCCGCCCGCGGAAGTCAGGAAGGACTTCCAAGAGACCCAGTACTTA.

For this clonotype: A read error may be the cause here, since a much bigger clone is one base away. This chain joins TRBV6-6 and TRBJ1-2, with a possible D match to TRBD1 (6 bases). CDR1 and CDR2 (germline): MNHNY, SVGAGI (reference sequence). CDR3 length: 14 residues. This CDR3 reads CASGGKQQGDGCTF. The CDR3 DNA is TGTGCCAGCGGGGGAAAACAACAGGGAGATGGCTGCACCTTC.

On this clonotype itself: A much larger clone differs from this one at a single base, so this may be a read error. The V call is TRBV10-1, the J call TRBJ2-2; 15 positions match TRBD2. Germline-derived CDR1 and CDR2 are WNHNN and SYGVQD (reference sequence). This CDR3 spans 18 amino acids. J lost 2 bases, V lost 6 bases, and 7 bases had no gene match. CDR3 sequence reads: CASSPGTSGRINTGELFF. The DNA for the CDR3 is TGCGCCAGCAGCCCCGGGACTAGCGGGAGGATTAACACCGGGGAGCTGTTTTTT.

Details on this clonotype: This may come from a read error, since a much larger clone is one base off. The chain has TRBV12-3 or TRBV12-4 and TRBJ1-5; D remains ambiguous. The CDR3 contains 13 residues. Trimming cost V 1 base and J 10 bases, with 11 bases left between them. DNA for the CDR3: TGTGCCAGCAGTTTAGTAATTGTTCAACCCCAGCATTTT. Amino acid sequence: CASSLVIVQPQHF.

There are a few counts of this clonotype. A single base separates this from a much larger clone, so it may be a read error. The missing conserved phenylalanine or tryptophan at the end of this CDR3 makes a read error likely. The chain joins TRBV5-6 to TRBJ2-3; maybe TRBD1 (5 bases). Germline V gene sequence: CDR1 SGHDT, CDR2 YYEEEE. The CDR3 covers 12 residues. The V end lost 2 bases, the J end lost 7 bases, and 8 bases lay between the germline ends. The CDR3 protein is CASSLGVNTQYS. The CDR3, as DNA: TGTGCCAGCAGCTTAGGGGTGAATACGCAGTATTCT.

About this clonotype: Given the absence of the conserved phenylalanine or tryptophan at the CDR3 end, a read error is likely. As DNA, the CDR3 is TGTGACAGCAGCTCGAGTCTAGCGCACGAGCAGTACTCC. Its protein is CDSSSSLAHEQYS. The chain joins TRBV11-2 to TRBJ2-7; tentative D call: TRBD2 (6 bases). CDR3 size: 13 residues. Germline CDR1 and CDR2: SGHAT and FQNNGV.

Points on this clonotype: One base away lies a much larger clone, so this may be a sequencing read error. The rearrangement links TRBV12-3 or TRBV12-4 to TRBJ2-1; 11 nucleotides agree with TRBD2. The V and J ends lost 2 bases and 8 bases, in that order; junction bases with no gene match: 8. This CDR3 has 16 residues. The CDR3: CASSLLGSGREDEQFF. CDR3 in DNA: TGTGCCAGCAGTTTATTGGGTAGCGGGAGGGAGGATGAGCAGTTCTTC.

The chain couples TRBV12-3 or TRBV12-4 to TRBJ2-1; D call uncertain. Deletions cut 5 bases from V and 13 bases from J, with 24 bases between. The CDR3 has 15 amino acids. CDR3 sequence (DNA): TGTGCCAGCAGTGGAACTATTCCCTCCTACAGTGAACAGTTCTTC. It translates to CASSGTIPSYSEQFF.

There are a few counts of this clonotype. This chain links TRBV15 with TRBJ2-7, with TRBD2 identical over 9 bases. CDR1 is LNHNV, CDR2 YYDKDF, per germline (reference sequence). This CDR3 region has 14 residues. The V gene end was trimmed by 0 bases and the J gene end by 6 bases; junction bases not matched to a gene: 3. DNA for the CDR3: TGTGCCACCAGCAGAGAAAGACTAGCGGCCGAGCAGTACTTC. It translates to CATSRERLAAEQYF.